Listed below are T cell receptor beta chains from one sample, sequenced in a study of cytomegalovirus exposure and HLA in healthy donors. Repertoires were generated with immunoSEQ multiplex PCR, while TCRdb's copy carries only in-frame clones and drops some. The table shows around 120,000 clones, with about four fifths occurring only once. What was sequenced was PBMCs. These receptors were taken from a human donor in good health. Each CDR3 is given with its conserved first and last residue. The D gene is left open where the match is weak. A clone size is listed for some rows: how often the clone was seen (once, few, many), or a class if it is expanded.

D gene,J gene,clone size,V gene,CDR3 DNA,CDR3 protein
TRBD2,TRBJ2-3,once,TRBV5-1,TGCGCCAGCAGCTTGGAAGGCGGGGGACTAGATACGCAGTATTTT,CASSLEGGGLDTQYF
TRBD1,TRBJ1-4,.,TRBV15,TGTGCCACCAGCAGAGATAAGGAGGGACAGTTTAATGAAAAACTGTTTTTT,CATSRDKEGQFNEKLFF
.,TRBJ1-5,.,TRBV27,TGTGCCAGCAGTTTATCGATGGGGGGTCCCTTTCAGCCCCAGCATTTT,CASSLSMGGPFQPQHF
TRBD1,TRBJ1-2,.,TRBV13,TGTGCCAGCAGCCCGCGGGGGACAGGGAGAATCTATGGCTACACCTTC,CASSPRGTGRIYGYTF
.,TRBJ1-1,.,TRBV13,TGTGCCAGCAGCTTGTTCCCCCCGGGAGAAGCTTTCTTT,CASSLFPPGEAFF
TRBD1,TRBJ1-5,few,TRBV6-5,TGTGCCAGCAGTTATACAGGGGGTCAGCCCCAGCATTTT,CASSYTGGQPQHF
.,TRBJ2-7,.,TRBV27,TGTGCCAGCAGTTTATACCTAAACGGTGAGCAGTACTTC,CASSLYLNGEQYF
.,TRBJ1-1,.,TRBV4-1,TGCGCCAGCAGCCAACCCCATCAGGGCAAAGGGGCTGAAGCTTTCTTT,CASSQPHQGKGAEAFF
.,TRBJ2-2,.,TRBV10-3,TGTGCCATCAGCGCGACAGATACCGCGAACACCGGGGAGCTGTTTTTT,CAISATDTANTGELFF
.,TRBJ2-3,.,TRBV6-5,TGTGCCAGCAGTGATTGGGGGGGGGCGGATACGCAGTATTTT,CASSDWGGADTQYF
.,TRBJ1-2,.,TRBV5-1,TGCGCCAGCAGCCCGGGGACTGGCTATGGCTACACCTTC,CASSPGTGYGYTF
.,TRBJ2-7,few,TRBV6-1,TGTGCCAGCTTCGAGTACGAGCAGTACTTC,CASFEYEQYF
TRBD2,TRBJ2-1,.,TRBV9,TGTGCCAGCAGCCCAAGGGGTAGCGGGATCTACAATGAGCAGTTCTTC,CASSPRGSGIYNEQFF
TRBD1,TRBJ1-2,once,TRBV19,TGTGCCAGTAGTATCGGACAGGGGGCGTTGGGCAACTATGGCTACACCTTC,CASSIGQGALGNYGYTF
.,TRBJ1-3,few,TRBV28,TGTGCCAGCAGTTCGCCAGGGTCCTCTGGAAACACCATATATTTT,CASSSPGSSGNTIYF
.,TRBJ1-1,.,TRBV20-1,TGCAGTGCCCCCGGGGGGGAAGCTTTCTTT,CSAPGGEAFF
.,TRBJ2-7,.,TRBV5-6,TGTGCCAGCAGCTTGGCTACTTCGTCCTACGAGCAGTACTTC,CASSLATSSYEQYF
TRBD1,TRBJ2-7,once,TRBV6-1,TGTGCCAGTATTATTCCGGGACAGGGAGACTACGAGCAGTACTTC,CASIIPGQGDYEQYF
TRBD2,TRBJ2-1,.,TRBV9,TGTGCCAGCACCCCACGGGGGGGAGCCTTCGATGAGCAGTTCTTC,CASTPRGGAFDEQFF
TRBD2,TRBJ2-1,.,TRBV7-8,TGTGCCAGCAGCTTAACCCCGGGACTAGCGGGGGGGCACTACAATGAGCAGTTCTTC,CASSLTPGLAGGHYNEQFF
TRBD2,TRBJ2-3,once,TRBV10-1,TGCGCCAGCAGTGAGGGTCTAGCGGGGGCCCACCGCACAGATACGCAGTATTTT,CASSEGLAGAHRTDTQYF
.,TRBJ1-2,.,TRBV5-4,TGTGCCAGCAGCTTGGGACAGGCTGTCTATGGCTACACCTTC,CASSLGQAVYGYTF
.,TRBJ1-4,.,TRBV7-9,TGTGCCAGCAGCACCAGTGAAAAACTGTTTTTT,CASSTSEKLFF
.,TRBJ2-1,.,TRBV27,TGTGCCAGCAGTTTCCCAGGCTCCTACAATGAGCAGTTCTTC,CASSFPGSYNEQFF
.,TRBJ2-3,.,TRBV6-1,TGTGCCAGCAGTGAACACCCTCAGGGAAGGAGAGATACGCAGTATTTT,CASSEHPQGRRDTQYF
TRBD2,TRBJ2-5,few,TRBV2,TGTGCCAGCAGGGACTGGACTAGCTTCGAGACCCAGTACTTC,CASRDWTSFETQYF
TRBD2,TRBJ2-7,.,TRBV9,TGTGCCAGCAGCAGGAGCGGGGGCTCCTCCTACGAGCAGTACTTC,CASSRSGGSSYEQYF
TRBD1,TRBJ2-5,.,TRBV28,TGTGCCAGCAGTTTGGGACAGGGCGTCCAAGAGACCCAGTACTTC,CASSLGQGVQETQYF
TRBD2,TRBJ2-1,.,TRBV5-8,TGTGCCAGCAGCTTGATGGCTAGCGGGGGTAGTGAGCAGTTCTTC,CASSLMASGGSEQFF
TRBD1,TRBJ2-3,.,TRBV2,TGTGCCAGCGCGACAGGGACACACACAGATACGCAGTATTTT,CASATGTHTDTQYF
TRBD1,TRBJ2-7,.,TRBV6-1,TGTGCCAGCACCCCACTGGACAGGTCCTACGAGCAGTACTTC,CASTPLDRSYEQYF
TRBD1,TRBJ1-4,.,TRBV4-1,TGCGCCAGCAGCCAGGGTACAGGGGGTATAAATGAAAAACTGTTTTTT,CASSQGTGGINEKLFF
.,TRBJ2-2,.,TRBV25-1,TGTGCCAGCAGTGAATATCGCGGCGCGAACACCGGGGAGCTGTTTTTT,CASSEYRGANTGELFF
.,TRBJ1-2,.,TRBV27,TGTGCCAGCAGTTACTTCAAGGGGGATGGCTACACCTTC,CASSYFKGDGYTF
TRBD2,TRBJ2-1,.,TRBV14,TGTGCCAGCAGCCAAGCGCTAGCGGGGTTGTACAATGAGCAGTTCTTC,CASSQALAGLYNEQFF
.,TRBJ2-6,few,TRBV2,TGTGCCAGCAGTGAACTGAGCTCTGGGGCCAACGTCCTGACTTTC,CASSELSSGANVLTF